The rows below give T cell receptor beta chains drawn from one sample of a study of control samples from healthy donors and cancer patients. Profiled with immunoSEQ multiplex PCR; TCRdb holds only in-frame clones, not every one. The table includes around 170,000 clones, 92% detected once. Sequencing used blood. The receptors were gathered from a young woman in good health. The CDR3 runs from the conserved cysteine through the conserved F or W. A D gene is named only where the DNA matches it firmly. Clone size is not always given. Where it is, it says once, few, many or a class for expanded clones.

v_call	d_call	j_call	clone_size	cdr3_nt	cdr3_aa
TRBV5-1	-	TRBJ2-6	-	TGCGCCAGCAGCTTTTACCCACAGAGCCAGTCCTCAGGGGCCAACGTCCTGACTTTC	CASSFYPQSQSSGANVLTF
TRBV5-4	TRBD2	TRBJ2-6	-	TGTGCCAGCAGCTCACTAGCGGGAGGGTCTGGGGCCAACGTCCTGACTTTC	CASSSLAGGSGANVLTF
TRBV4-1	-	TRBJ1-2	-	TGCGCCAGCGGATTAGAGGGGGATGGCTATGGCTACACCTTC	CASGLEGDGYGYTF
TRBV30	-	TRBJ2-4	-	TGTGCCTGGAAGGACAGCAAAAACATTCAGTACTTC	CAWKDSKNIQYF
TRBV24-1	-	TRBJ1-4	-	TGTGCCACCAGTCACAGTGAAAAACTGTTTTTT	CATSHSEKLFF
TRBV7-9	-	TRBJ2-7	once	TGTGCCAGCAGCTTGGCAGGGACCCACGAGCAGTACTTC	CASSLAGTHEQYF
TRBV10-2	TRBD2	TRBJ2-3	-	TGCGCCAGCAGTGAGTCCAGCGGGAGGGCAGATACGCAGTATTTT	CASSESSGRADTQYF
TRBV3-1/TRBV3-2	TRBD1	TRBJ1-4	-	TGTGCCAGCAGCCAGCTGACAGGGGGCGGTGAAAAACTGTTTTTT	CASSQLTGGGEKLFF
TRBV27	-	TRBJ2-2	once	TGTGCCAGCAGCCATGGGGGTTGGCCCACCGGGGAGCTGTTTTTT	CASSHGGWPTGELFF
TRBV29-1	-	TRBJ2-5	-	TGCAGCGTTGTCCAGACGCTTCAAGAGACCCAGTACTTC	CSVVQTLQETQYF